This T cell receptor (beta chain) was sequenced for a study of T cell responses to AZD1222 COVID-19 vaccine. Findings and caveats of the study: Donors skewed white British and female; clonal diversity was possibly underestimated. Baseline seropositivity occurred in only a handful of AZD1222 recipients.

The CDR3 has 10 residues. Germline assignment: CDR1 DFQATT and CDR2 SNEGSKA (reference sequence). V was trimmed by 2 bases and J by 5 bases, leaving 1 base between them. The assay was immunoSEQ multiplex PCR, and TCRdb's table has in-frame clones only and misses some. The sample yields 150,000 to 200,000 clones, around 90% seen once. Turning to this clone: Its antigen is not identified.

This clonotype was obtained from an adult who received the MenACWY meningococcal vaccine as a control. The chain couples TRBV20-1 to TRBJ2-1; D not resolved. The sample was peripheral blood, taken 28 days after the second dose of the MenACWY control vaccine. The CDR3 sequence is CSARNNEQFF. In DNA, the CDR3 is TGCAGTGCTAGAAACAATGAGCAGTTCTTC.